This T cell receptor (beta chain) stems from a study of cytomegalovirus exposure and HLA in healthy donors. Study-wide background: In a later analysis, it was reported that the roughly 120 validation repertoires had been produced on the same platform as the 500 to 850 repertoires belonging to the first cohort.

Using immunoSEQ multiplex PCR, the repertoire was profiled, and TCRdb retains in-frame clones only, with some absent. The data show 65,000 to 90,000 clones, roughly 95% seen once. Germline V CDR1 and CDR2: PRHDT, FYEKMQ (reference sequence). The CDR3 sequence is 17 residues long. V lost 5 bases and J 1 base, leaving 15 bases between the germline ends. The J gene is TRBJ2-6, the V gene TRBV13; possible D gene TRBD1, 6 bases. This TCR came from a man younger than 35 in good health and CMV-seronegative. Sequenced sample: PBMCs. CDR3: CASSPPRGASGANVLTF. In DNA form, the CDR3 reads TGTGCCAGCAGCCCTCCCAGGGGCGCTTCTGGGGCCAACGTCCTGACTTTC.